Presented here are 10 T cell receptor beta chains from one specimen sequenced in a study of T cell repertoires in cytomegalovirus infection. These TCRs' antigens remain unknown. Via MiXCR, TCRdb re-called the reads, giving one row per CDR3 protein. The sample includes some 900,000 distinct CDR3 sequences, around a third of them seen just once. The source was cultured CD8+ T cells from PBMCs, collected from culture after CMV antigen stimulation. The source of these receptors is a human donor in good health (CMV status not recorded). Some clones in this sample may be carry-over from other donors' samples.

The table lists this clonotype with a few counts. The rearrangement joins TRBV7-6 to TRBJ1-4; 8 bases align to TRBD1. The CDR3 is 16 residues long. Germline CDR1 is SGHVS and CDR2 is FNYEAQ. V dropped 5 bases and J dropped 1; count of bases not matched to a gene: 6. The CDR3 here is CASSVGQAGTNEKLFF. The CDR3 region has the DNA TGTGCCAGCAGCGTGGGACAGGCTGGAACTAATGAAAAACTGTTTTTT.

Ten or more counts support this clonotype. The V call is TRBV6-5, the J call TRBJ2-7; D perhaps matches TRBD1 (6 bases). Germline values: CDR1 MNHEY, CDR2 SVGAGI. The length of the CDR3 is 13 residues. Trimming removed 5 bases at V and 2 bases at J, with 10 bases between. CDR3 sequence: CASSPDSPYEQYF. DNA of the CDR3: TGTGCCAGCAGTCCGGACAGCCCCTACGAGCAGTACTTC.

This clonotype occurred a few times. The CDR3 bases are TGTGCCAGCAGCGTGGACCAGGGGGCTGTTGAAGCTTTCTTT. Residues: CASSVDQGAVEAFF. The chain recombines TRBV5-4 with TRBJ1-1; 8 bases fit TRBD1. The trim removed 4 bases at V and 7 bases at J, leaving 9 bases unmatched. The CDR3 sequence is 14 residues long. The germline V gene has CDR1 SGHNT and CDR2 YYREEE (reference sequence).

The rearrangement uses TRBV27 and TRBJ1-2; D is perhaps TRBD1 (5 bases). V was clipped by 5 bases and J by 8 bases, with 15 bases between them. CDR3 length: 13 amino acids. The germline V gene encodes CDR1 MNHEY and CDR2 SMNVEV (reference sequence). The CDR3 reads CASSHGAQGGYTF. CDR3 nucleotide sequence: TGTGCCAGCAGTCATGGGGCCCAGGGAGGCTACACCTTC.

This clonotype was observed at least ten times. This rearrangement joins TRBV6-5 to TRBJ2-2; D possibly matches TRBD1 or TRBD2 (5 bases each). V was clipped by 2 bases and J by 1 base, with 5 bases between them. CDR1 is MNHEY and CDR2 is SVGAGI in the germline V gene. The CDR3 length is 14 residues. The DNA of the CDR3 is TGTGCCAGCAGTTACGGGGGGAACACCGGGGAGCTGTTTTTT. Translation: CASSYGGNTGELFF.

This clonotype was seen only a few times. The chain couples TRBV28 to TRBJ2-1; D may correspond to TRBD1 or TRBD2 (5 bases each). The CDR3 loop spans 13 amino acids. Germline V gene sequence: CDR1 MDHEN, CDR2 SYDVKM. Trimming cost V 10 bases and J 4 bases, with 14 bases left between them. CDR3 loop: CATGTARYNEQFF. The CDR3 DNA follows: TGTGCCACCGGGACGGCTAGGTACAATGAGCAGTTCTTC.

The CDR3 reads CASSPNWAAQETQYF. The CDR3 coding sequence is TGTGCCAGCAGCCCTAATTGGGCAGCACAAGAGACCCAGTACTTC. This sequence joins TRBV7-9 and TRBJ2-5; no definite D call. This CDR3 contains 15 residues. With 5 bases removed from V and 2 bases from J, the gap between germline ends came to 15 bases. The germline V gene has CDR1 SEHNR and CDR2 FQNEAQ (reference sequence).

The CDR3 protein is CASSHHQGSSGGPQETQYF. The CDR3 DNA sequence: TGTGCCAGCAGCCACCATCAAGGTTCTAGCGGGGGGCCCCAAGAGACCCAGTACTTC. The rearrangement links TRBV3-1 to TRBJ2-5; 11 bases align to TRBD2. V shed 3 bases and J 1 base; nucleotides not matched to a gene: 13. CDR3 length: 19 amino acids. CDR1 and CDR2 from the germline V gene are LGHDT and YNNKEL (reference sequence).

The V and J genes are TRBV6-2 or TRBV6-3 and TRBJ1-1; maybe TRBD1 (5 bases). The germline V and J ends were trimmed by 6 bases and 1 base, with 24 bases remaining between them. Germline V gene lookup returns CDR1 MNHEY and CDR2 SVGEGT. This CDR3 is 18 amino acids long. CDR3 sequence: CASRGAGVGTDWNTEAFF. The CDR3 nucleotides read TGTGCCAGCAGAGGGGCGGGCGTAGGGACTGATTGGAACACTGAAGCTTTCTTT.

This clonotype was counted at least ten times. The chain links TRBV7-8 to TRBJ2-1, with 10 bases identical to TRBD2. Germline loops: CDR1 SGHVS, CDR2 FQNEAQ. With 1 base clipped from V and 4 bases from J, the junction kept 10 bases outside the gene matches. CDR3 length: 18 residues. The CDR3 DNA reads as TGTGCCAGCAGCTTAGAGGTCCTAGCGGGGGAGGGATACAATGAGCAGTTCTTC. It codes for CASSLEVLAGEGYNEQFF.